This TCR beta chain was found in a study of CXCR3-negative and CXCR3-positive naive CD8 T cells. Triplicates of 250,000 to 350,000 cells were sorted from each CD8+ T cell subset. Remarks on this clonotype: Its antigen is as yet unknown.

General study findings and limits: Comparably high diversity was seen in both naive subsets, and much lower diversity in memory CD8+ cells. TRB CDR3s were more hydrophobic in CXCR3-positive than in CXCR3-negative naive cells.

UMI-labeled 5' RACE TRB cDNA libraries were prepared from the cells. TCRdb reprocessed the 5' RACE reads and keeps a single row for each CDR3 protein, giving no DNA. This table holds about 120,000 distinct CDR3 sequences. Germline V gene lookup returns CDR1 MNHEY and CDR2 SMNVEV (reference sequence). The CDR3 sequence is 15 residues long. Sequenced sample: naive CXCR3+ CD8+ T cells from blood. The subset is: CD45RO-CCR7+CD27+CD95- naive CD8+ T cells expressing CXCR3 (TNR3+). V usage is TRBV27 and J usage is TRBJ1-2. This clonotype originated in a human donor in good health. Some clones in this sample may be carry-over from other donors' samples. CDR3 region: CASSFALGVRYGYTF.